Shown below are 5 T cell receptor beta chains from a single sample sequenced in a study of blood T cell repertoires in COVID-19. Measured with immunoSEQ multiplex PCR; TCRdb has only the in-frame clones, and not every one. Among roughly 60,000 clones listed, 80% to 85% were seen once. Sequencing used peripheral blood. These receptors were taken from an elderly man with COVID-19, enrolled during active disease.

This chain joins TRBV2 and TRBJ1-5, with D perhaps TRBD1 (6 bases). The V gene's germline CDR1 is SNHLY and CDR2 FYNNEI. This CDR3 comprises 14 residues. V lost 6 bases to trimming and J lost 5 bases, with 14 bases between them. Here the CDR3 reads CASSSGTWDQPQHF. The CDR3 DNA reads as TGTGCCAGCAGCTCCGGGACATGGGATCAGCCCCAGCATTTT. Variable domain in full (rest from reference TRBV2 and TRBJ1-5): EPEVTQTPSHQVTQMGQEVILRCVPISNHLYFYWYRQILGQKVEFLVSFYNNEISEKSEIFDDQFSVERPDGSNFTLKIRSTKLEDSAMYFCASSSGTWDQPQHFGDGTRLSIL.

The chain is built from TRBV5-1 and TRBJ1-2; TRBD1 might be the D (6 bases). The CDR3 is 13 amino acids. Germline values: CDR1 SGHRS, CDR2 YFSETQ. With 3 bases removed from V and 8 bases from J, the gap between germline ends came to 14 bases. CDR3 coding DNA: TGCGCCAGCAGCTCACAGGGTTCGGAGGGCTACACCTTC. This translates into CASSSQGSEGYTF.

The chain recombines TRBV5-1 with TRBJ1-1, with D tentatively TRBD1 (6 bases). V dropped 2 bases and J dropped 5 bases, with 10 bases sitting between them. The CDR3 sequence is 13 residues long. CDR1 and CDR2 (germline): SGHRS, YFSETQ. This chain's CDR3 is CASSFNRETEAFF. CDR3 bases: TGCGCCAGCAGCTTTAACAGGGAGACTGAAGCTTTCTTT.

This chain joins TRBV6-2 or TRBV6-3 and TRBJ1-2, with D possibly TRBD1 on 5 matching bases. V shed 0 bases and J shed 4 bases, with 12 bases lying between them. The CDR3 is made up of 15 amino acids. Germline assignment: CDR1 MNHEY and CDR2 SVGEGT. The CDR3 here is CASSYSMGGLYGYTF. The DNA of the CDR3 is TGTGCCAGCAGTTACTCGATGGGGGGACTCTATGGCTACACCTTC.

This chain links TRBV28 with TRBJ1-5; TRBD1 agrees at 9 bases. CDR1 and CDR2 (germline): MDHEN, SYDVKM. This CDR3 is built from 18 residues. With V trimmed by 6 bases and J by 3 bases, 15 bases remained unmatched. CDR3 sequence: CASRHGTGSIRINQPQHF. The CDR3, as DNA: TGTGCCAGCAGACACGGGACAGGGTCTATCCGTATCAATCAGCCCCAGCATTTT.